The present T cell receptor beta chain was sequenced within a study of shared clonotypes between healthy human individuals. Whole-study results and caveats: Generation of non-shared clonotypes was less probable than generation of clonotypes shared by all four donors. Roughly 5% of naive CD4 clonotypes were shared across a few donors. Memory subsets generally showed smaller estimated richness than naive subsets did.

Note on this clone: Its antigen is still unknown.

Germline V gives CDR1 LGHNA, CDR2 YNFKEQ. The CDR3 is made up of 17 amino acids. Trimming at V came to 1 base and at J to 2 bases, leaving 10 bases not matched to a gene. Some clones are missing from TCRdb's copy, which holds only in-frame ones; the method was immunoSEQ multiplex PCR. This sample has 2.5 million or so clones, with roughly 92% found just once. The specimen was naive CD4+ T cells sorted from blood. Noted subset: CD45RA+ positively selected. This receptor was identified in a man younger than 30 in good health. The V call is TRBV4-2, the J call TRBJ2-7; 8 bases fit TRBD2. The CDR3 region has the DNA TGTGCCAGCAGCCAAGTTGGAACTAGCGGTATTCCCTACGAGCAGTACTTC. This translates into CASSQVGTSGIPYEQYF.